Included here is one T cell receptor (beta chain) sequence, with context. Using the reads, TCRdb records one entry per CDR3 protein without DNA. Found here are roughly 3,600 distinct CDR3 sequences; the top ten clones hold roughly 10%. The germline CDR1 and CDR2 sequences are SGDLS and YYNGEE. This CDR3 spans 11 amino acids. The sample originates from a study of diagnostic markers for celiac disease. This TCR derives from a human donor. This table probably holds off-target reads from a library built for another chain. The specimen was either unsorted cells or a sorted T cell fraction (not recorded which). The chain has TRBV9 and TRBJ2-3. The CDR3: CASSVGDTQYF.